A selection of T cell receptor beta chains follows, all from one sample in a study of blood T cell repertoires in COVID-19. The table came from immunoSEQ multiplex PCR; TCRdb's copy has only in-frame clones and leaves some out. The table has nearly 300,000 clones, approximately 88% seen once. Sequenced sample: peripheral blood. These TCRs come from a woman aged 25 to 39 who had recovered from COVID-19. The CDR3 runs from the conserved cysteine through the conserved F or W. Fields, in order: J gene, clone size, V gene, D gene, CDR3 DNA, CDR3 protein. D genes are given only for firm matches. Some rows mark clone size as missing; the rest say once, few, many or name a class of expanded clone.

j_call: TRBJ2-7
clone_size: -
v_call: TRBV13
d_call: -
cdr3_nt: TGTGCCAGCAGCTCGGGTGCCGGGGAGCAGTACTTC
cdr3_aa: CASSSGAGEQYF

j_call: TRBJ2-7
clone_size: -
v_call: TRBV29-1
d_call: -
cdr3_nt: TGCAGCGTTCCCCGGGACACTAGGCTGGGGGAGCAGTACTTC
cdr3_aa: CSVPRDTRLGEQYF

j_call: TRBJ2-2
clone_size: -
v_call: TRBV6-6
d_call: -
cdr3_nt: TGTGCCAGCAGTTACATCGGGTTCGGCGGGGAGCTGTTTTTT
cdr3_aa: CASSYIGFGGELFF

j_call: TRBJ1-6
clone_size: -
v_call: TRBV2
d_call: -
cdr3_nt: TGTGCCAGCAGTGGTAGGGGGAATAATTCACCCCTCCACTTT
cdr3_aa: CASSGRGNNSPLHF

j_call: TRBJ1-1
clone_size: once
v_call: TRBV7-2
d_call: -
cdr3_nt: TGTGCCAGCAGCCTCGGGGGGGAAACTGAAGCTTTCTTT
cdr3_aa: CASSLGGETEAFF

j_call: TRBJ2-7
clone_size: -
v_call: TRBV4-1
d_call: TRBD2
cdr3_nt: TGCGCCAGCAGCCCAACGACTAGCAGGGCCTACGAGCAGTACTTC
cdr3_aa: CASSPTTSRAYEQYF

j_call: TRBJ1-2
clone_size: -
v_call: TRBV28
d_call: -
cdr3_nt: TGTGCCAGCAGTCGGTCCGGGGTATTTTATAACTATGGCTACACCTTC
cdr3_aa: CASSRSGVFYNYGYTF

j_call: TRBJ1-1
clone_size: -
v_call: TRBV5-1
d_call: -
cdr3_nt: TGCGCCAGCCGAGAACCGGACATAACGAACACTGAAGCTTTCTTT
cdr3_aa: CASREPDITNTEAFF

j_call: TRBJ1-1
clone_size: -
v_call: TRBV2
d_call: -
cdr3_nt: TGTGCCAGCAAGTCAGGAAACAGGGAATCGGGAGCTTTCTTT
cdr3_aa: CASKSGNRESGAFF

j_call: TRBJ2-3
clone_size: -
v_call: TRBV7-2
d_call: TRBD2
cdr3_nt: TGTGCCAGCAGCTTAGATTGGGGGACTAGCGGGGTGCACACAGATACGCAGTATTTT
cdr3_aa: CASSLDWGTSGVHTDTQYF

j_call: TRBJ2-3
clone_size: once
v_call: TRBV6-5
d_call: -
cdr3_nt: TGTGCCAGCAGTTCGGTGGGCCGGGATACGCAGTATTTT
cdr3_aa: CASSSVGRDTQYF

j_call: TRBJ2-3
clone_size: once
v_call: TRBV6-1
d_call: -
cdr3_nt: TGTGCCAGCAGTGAGCCAGGCCCCGAAGATACGCAGTATTTT
cdr3_aa: CASSEPGPEDTQYF

j_call: TRBJ1-1
clone_size: -
v_call: TRBV28
d_call: TRBD1
cdr3_nt: TGTGCCAGCAGTCGACAGGGGTTGGGGACTGAAGCTTTCTTT
cdr3_aa: CASSRQGLGTEAFF

j_call: TRBJ2-7
clone_size: -
v_call: TRBV4-2
d_call: -
cdr3_nt: TGTGCCAGCAGCCAAGAGGCCCGCGGGGCCGCCTACGAGCAGTACTTC
cdr3_aa: CASSQEARGAAYEQYF

j_call: TRBJ2-1
clone_size: -
v_call: TRBV14
d_call: TRBD2
cdr3_nt: TGTGCCAGCAGCCAAGACTGGCGGGGGGGCTTCAATGAGCAGTTCTTC
cdr3_aa: CASSQDWRGGFNEQFF

j_call: TRBJ2-7
clone_size: -
v_call: TRBV7-2
d_call: TRBD2
cdr3_nt: TGTGCCAGCAGCGCCCCCGCTAGCGGGGGCCTAGTGGAGCAGTACTTC
cdr3_aa: CASSAPASGGLVEQYF

j_call: TRBJ1-2
clone_size: -
v_call: TRBV7-9
d_call: -
cdr3_nt: TGTGCCAGCAGCTTGGGCAGCCAGTCCTATGGCTACACCTTC
cdr3_aa: CASSLGSQSYGYTF

j_call: TRBJ1-4
clone_size: few
v_call: TRBV30
d_call: TRBD1
cdr3_nt: TGTGCCTGGAGTCGCACAGGGGCAACTAATGAAAAACTGTTTTTT
cdr3_aa: CAWSRTGATNEKLFF

j_call: TRBJ2-4
clone_size: -
v_call: TRBV15
d_call: -
cdr3_nt: TGTGCCACCAGCAGAGAAGGGGTTATTTCGGGGGTCAAAAACATTCAGTACTTC
cdr3_aa: CATSREGVISGVKNIQYF

j_call: TRBJ1-3
clone_size: -
v_call: TRBV30
d_call: -
cdr3_nt: TGTGCCTGGAGTCGGAGTGGAAACACCATATATTTT
cdr3_aa: CAWSRSGNTIYF

j_call: TRBJ1-3
clone_size: -
v_call: TRBV6-4
d_call: -
cdr3_nt: TGTGCCAGCGGGGGCGGGGGAAACACCATATATTTT
cdr3_aa: CASGGGGNTIYF

j_call: TRBJ2-2
clone_size: -
v_call: TRBV9
d_call: -
cdr3_nt: TGTGCCAGCAGCGTAATGGCTTCGAACACCGGGGAGCTGTTTTTT
cdr3_aa: CASSVMASNTGELFF

j_call: TRBJ2-3
clone_size: -
v_call: TRBV3-1/TRBV3-2
d_call: TRBD2
cdr3_nt: TGTGCCAGCAGCGCCAGACTAGCGGGGTCTAGCACAGATACGCAGTATTTT
cdr3_aa: CASSARLAGSSTDTQYF

j_call: TRBJ1-3
clone_size: -
v_call: TRBV11-2
d_call: -
cdr3_nt: TGTGCCAGCAGCTTAGGGGCTGCAGAAAGCTCTGGAAACACCATATATTTT
cdr3_aa: CASSLGAAESSGNTIYF

j_call: TRBJ2-4
clone_size: -
v_call: TRBV6-1
d_call: TRBD2
cdr3_nt: TGTGCCAGCAGTGAAGATATTAGCGGGGGGATCGGCATTCAGTACTTC
cdr3_aa: CASSEDISGGIGIQYF

j_call: TRBJ2-2
clone_size: once
v_call: TRBV11-2
d_call: TRBD2
cdr3_nt: TGTGCCAGCAGTTTCAGAACCGGGACTAGCAGTACCGGGGAGCTGTTTTTT
cdr3_aa: CASSFRTGTSSTGELFF

j_call: TRBJ2-7
clone_size: -
v_call: TRBV19
d_call: -
cdr3_nt: TGTGCCAGTAGCCATTCAGGGATCGACGAGCAGTACTTC
cdr3_aa: CASSHSGIDEQYF

j_call: TRBJ2-3
clone_size: -
v_call: TRBV3-1/TRBV3-2
d_call: TRBD2
cdr3_nt: TGTGCCAGCAGCCCGATGACTAGCGTAGATACGCAGTATTTT
cdr3_aa: CASSPMTSVDTQYF

j_call: TRBJ2-5
clone_size: -
v_call: TRBV6-4
d_call: -
cdr3_nt: TGTGCCTCCGCGCCGGAGGGGGGGAGCCAAGAGACCCAGTACTTC
cdr3_aa: CASAPEGGSQETQYF

j_call: TRBJ2-3
clone_size: -
v_call: TRBV6-5
d_call: -
cdr3_nt: TGTGCCAGCAGTCATCCAAGCACAGATACGCAGTATTTT
cdr3_aa: CASSHPSTDTQYF

j_call: TRBJ1-5
clone_size: -
v_call: TRBV27
d_call: -
cdr3_nt: TGTGCCAGCAGTCTAAGACAGGCGAGTCAGCCCCAGCATTTT
cdr3_aa: CASSLRQASQPQHF

j_call: TRBJ2-7
clone_size: -
v_call: TRBV5-4
d_call: -
cdr3_nt: TGTGCCAGCAGCTTGAACGGGGGATCCTACGAGCAGTACTTC
cdr3_aa: CASSLNGGSYEQYF

j_call: TRBJ1-1
clone_size: -
v_call: TRBV7-2
d_call: -
cdr3_nt: TGTGCCAGCAGCTCTCCCGGGGGGGAGGCTTTCTTT
cdr3_aa: CASSSPGGEAFF

j_call: TRBJ2-5
clone_size: -
v_call: TRBV12-3/TRBV12-4
d_call: TRBD1
cdr3_nt: TGTGCCAGCGGCTCCGGGACAGGGAACTTCCAGTACTTC
cdr3_aa: CASGSGTGNFQYF

j_call: TRBJ1-1
clone_size: -
v_call: TRBV19
d_call: -
cdr3_nt: TGTGCCAGTAAAATAGTTAGGGTCGGGACACTACCGATGAACACTGAAGCTTTCTTT
cdr3_aa: CASKIVRVGTLPMNTEAFF

j_call: TRBJ2-1
clone_size: -
v_call: TRBV2
d_call: TRBD2
cdr3_nt: TGTGCCAGCAGAGCAGCGGGGGCCTCCTACAATGAGCAGTTCTTC
cdr3_aa: CASRAAGASYNEQFF

j_call: TRBJ1-2
clone_size: -
v_call: TRBV5-1
d_call: TRBD1
cdr3_nt: TGCGCCAGCAGCTGGGACAGGGCGAACTATGGCTACACCTTC
cdr3_aa: CASSWDRANYGYTF

j_call: TRBJ1-1
clone_size: once
v_call: TRBV5-6
d_call: -
cdr3_nt: TGTGCCAGCAGCTTGGCTGGACAGAAGTTTGCGTTT
cdr3_aa: CASSLAGQKFAF

j_call: TRBJ2-3
clone_size: -
v_call: TRBV19
d_call: TRBD2
cdr3_nt: TGTGCCAGTAGCGGAACTTCAGCGGGGGGCCCCACAGATACGCAGTATTTT
cdr3_aa: CASSGTSAGGPTDTQYF

j_call: TRBJ1-1
clone_size: -
v_call: TRBV5-4
d_call: TRBD1
cdr3_nt: TGTGCCAGCAGCTCAGGGGGGACTGAAGCTTTCTTT
cdr3_aa: CASSSGGTEAFF

j_call: TRBJ2-1
clone_size: few
v_call: TRBV5-4
d_call: TRBD2
cdr3_nt: TGTGCCAGCAGCTTGGGAAAGCGGGGGGTCAATGAGCAGTTCTTC
cdr3_aa: CASSLGKRGVNEQFF

j_call: TRBJ1-2
clone_size: -
v_call: TRBV6-5
d_call: -
cdr3_nt: TGTGCCAGCACCAGGCGCGGGGACTATGGCTACACCTTC
cdr3_aa: CASTRRGDYGYTF

j_call: TRBJ1-2
clone_size: many
v_call: TRBV7-3
d_call: -
cdr3_nt: TGTGCCACCGAAAGGGGCAGAGGAACTAACTATGGCTACACCTTC
cdr3_aa: CATERGRGTNYGYTF

j_call: TRBJ2-5
clone_size: -
v_call: TRBV5-1
d_call: TRBD2
cdr3_nt: TGCGCCAGCTACGTTGGACTAGCGGGGTACCAAGAGACCCAGTACTTC
cdr3_aa: CASYVGLAGYQETQYF

j_call: TRBJ1-2
clone_size: -
v_call: TRBV5-1
d_call: TRBD1
cdr3_nt: TGCGCCAGCAGTGTGACAGGGTCGGAGGGTGGCTACACCTTC
cdr3_aa: CASSVTGSEGGYTF

j_call: TRBJ2-1
clone_size: -
v_call: TRBV6-5
d_call: -
cdr3_nt: TGTGCCAGCAACGGACTGAGCTCCTACAATGAGCAGTTCTTC
cdr3_aa: CASNGLSSYNEQFF

j_call: TRBJ2-3
clone_size: -
v_call: TRBV19
d_call: TRBD1
cdr3_nt: TGTGCCAGTAGGGACAGGGCAAGGACAGATACGCAGTATTTT
cdr3_aa: CASRDRARTDTQYF

j_call: TRBJ1-1
clone_size: -
v_call: TRBV3-1/TRBV3-2
d_call: -
cdr3_nt: TGTGCCAGCAGCCTTGGGCCTGCAGGGAACACTGAAGCTTTCTTT
cdr3_aa: CASSLGPAGNTEAFF

j_call: TRBJ2-7
clone_size: -
v_call: TRBV12-5
d_call: -
cdr3_nt: TGTGCTAGTGGACCAGGGACACCCTACGAGCAGTACTTC
cdr3_aa: CASGPGTPYEQYF

j_call: TRBJ1-1
clone_size: few
v_call: TRBV4-2
d_call: TRBD1
cdr3_nt: TGTGCCAGCAGCCCCTTCACAGGGGGCGCTTTCTTT
cdr3_aa: CASSPFTGGAFF

j_call: TRBJ1-5
clone_size: -
v_call: TRBV28
d_call: -
cdr3_nt: TGTGCCAGCAGTTTCAAATTCCAGACAGGGCCCCAGCATTTT
cdr3_aa: CASSFKFQTGPQHF

j_call: TRBJ1-2
clone_size: -
v_call: TRBV6-5
d_call: -
cdr3_nt: TGTGCCAGCAGGCCACAGGGCTCTCATGGCTACACCTTC
cdr3_aa: CASRPQGSHGYTF

j_call: TRBJ2-5
clone_size: -
v_call: TRBV15
d_call: -
cdr3_nt: TGTGCCACCAGCAGCCCCAGGGGCAAGACTACCCGTTGGGAGACCCAGTACTTC
cdr3_aa: CATSSPRGKTTRWETQYF

j_call: TRBJ1-1
clone_size: -
v_call: TRBV2
d_call: TRBD1
cdr3_nt: TGTGCCAGCAGTGAACCCGGACAGGCGAACACTGAAGCTTTCTTT
cdr3_aa: CASSEPGQANTEAFF

j_call: TRBJ1-4
clone_size: -
v_call: TRBV6-5
d_call: TRBD1
cdr3_nt: TGTGCCAGCATCGACAGGGTTGGAGGGGAAAAACTGTTTTTT
cdr3_aa: CASIDRVGGEKLFF